This TCR beta chain was identified in a study of T cell responses to AZD1222 COVID-19 vaccine. CDR3 size: 16 residues. CDR1 is SGHRS and CDR2 is YFSETQ in the germline V gene. V gave up 7 bases and J gave up 3 bases; unmatched junction bases: 15. Data came from immunoSEQ multiplex PCR; TCRdb stores just in-frame clones and leaves some out. The sample lists about 83,000 clones, roughly 88% occurring once. This TCR was recovered from an adult in good health. The source material was peripheral blood, sampled on day 0 of MenACWY control vaccination. The V and J genes are TRBV5-1 and TRBJ2-7, with 8 bases aligning to TRBD1. CDR3 loop: CASSLKVGQVIYEQYF. The CDR3 DNA follows: TGCGCCAGCTCTCTAAAGGTGGGACAGGTTATCTACGAGCAGTACTTC.